This T cell receptor beta chain was sequenced during a study of tumor and adjacent non-tumor tissue in lung cancer. No cell sorting was done before RNA was extracted from the tissue. This non-tumor lung sample came from over 3 cm beyond the tumor edge. A modified ARM-PCR protocol with three rounds of nested PCR amplified TCRbeta. TCRdb reprocessed the multiplex PCR reads with MiXCR, giving one entry per CDR3 protein. The repertoire has about 44,000 distinct CDR3 sequences, 64% of them found once; the top ten carry approximately 28%. This receptor was identified in a woman in her 70s with non-small cell lung cancer. The sample comprised distant non-tumor lung tissue.

Written as DNA, the CDR3 is TGTGCCGCCATGGGACAGGGTCGCATAGAGCAGTACTTC. The encoded protein is CAAMGQGRIEQYF. The V gene is TRBV6-5, the J gene TRBJ2-7; 9 bases fit TRBD1. The J segment lost 7 bases and the V segment lost 11 bases, leaving 12 bases of the junction unmatched. CDR1 and CDR2 from the germline V gene are MNHEY and SVGAGI. The CDR3 runs 13 residues.